These 28 T cell receptor beta chains came from one sample sequenced in a study of T cell responses to AZD1222 COVID-19 vaccine. Generated by immunoSEQ multiplex PCR, the TCRdb table keeps only in-frame clones and is missing some. The table has fewer than 150,000 clones, 88% seen once. The sample consisted of peripheral blood, taken 28 days after the second AZD1222 dose. These receptors were obtained from an adult who received the AZD1222 COVID-19 vaccine.

This chain joins TRBV19 and TRBJ1-1, with no clear D. Between the trimmed V and J ends, which lost 3 bases and 1 base, there was a span of 9 bases. The CDR3 length is 14 residues. Germline CDR1 and CDR2: LNHDA and SQIVND (reference sequence). Here the CDR3 DNA reads TGTGCCAGTAGTATTGGGCGTGCGAACACTGAAGCTTTCTTT. Translated, it gives CASSIGRANTEAFF.

The chain employs TRBV10-1 and TRBJ2-7; 10 bases are shared with TRBD2. Germline V gene lookup returns CDR1 WNHNN and CDR2 SYGVQD (reference sequence). Trimming cost V 9 bases and J 3 bases; bases outside gene matches: 11. CDR3 length: 15 amino acids. CDR3 loop: CARRTASGRNYEQYF. The CDR3 coding sequence is TGCGCCAGGAGGACGGCTAGCGGGAGAAACTACGAGCAGTACTTC.

This chain connects TRBV4-2 to TRBJ2-1, with TRBD2 matching 9 bases. Germline V lookup: CDR1 LGHNA, CDR2 YNFKEQ. Losses at the gene ends were 4 bases for V and 3 bases for J; bases not matched to a gene: 4. The CDR3 sequence is 15 residues long. The CDR3 loop is CASSPRGGDYNEQFF. In DNA form, the CDR3 reads TGTGCCAGCAGCCCTCGCGGGGGGGACTACAATGAGCAGTTCTTC.

This clone was counted only a few times. The chain joins TRBV27 to TRBJ2-5; D gene unclear. The CDR3 runs 15 residues. Germline V gives CDR1 MNHEY, CDR2 SMNVEV (reference sequence). The V gene lost 3 bases and the J gene lost 4 bases, with 15 bases spanning the gap. CDR3 coding DNA: TGTGCCAGCAGTTTCGGTTCGGCGTCTGTAGAGACCCAGTACTTC. Protein sequence: CASSFGSASVETQYF.

The rearrangement links TRBV6-5 to TRBJ2-3; 7 nucleotides agree with TRBD2. V dropped 2 bases and J dropped 3; count of bases not matched to a gene: 5. Germline CDR1 and CDR2: MNHEY and SVGAGI. There are 15 residues in the CDR3. The CDR3 DNA follows: TGTGCCAGCAGTTACGAGGGAGGGGAGACAGATACGCAGTATTTT. Residues: CASSYEGGETDTQYF.

The V and J genes are TRBV18 and TRBJ1-3; D remains ambiguous. Germline values: CDR1 KGHSH, CDR2 LQKENI. The CDR3 spans 15 residues. Trimming left V 3 bases short and J 7 bases short, with 16 bases between. The CDR3 protein is CASSPRSFGANTIYF. The CDR3 DNA is TGTGCCAGCTCACCGCGGAGTTTCGGTGCTAACACCATATATTTT.

This clone was found once. This sequence joins TRBV5-1 and TRBJ2-2, with D possibly TRBD1 on 6 matching bases. The CDR3 loop spans 17 amino acids. Trimming removed 3 bases from V and 0 bases from J, with 15 bases in between. CDR1 SGHRS and CDR2 YFSETQ come from the germline V gene. CDR3 DNA sequence: TGCGCCAGCAGCTCGTTACAGGGCCCCTCGAACACCGGGGAGCTGTTTTTT. It encodes CASSSLQGPSNTGELFF.

The table lists this clone with a count of one. This rearrangement joins TRBV7-3 to TRBJ2-3, with D hard to call. The CDR3 covers 13 residues. Trimming shortened V by 0 bases and J by 5 bases, and 6 bases separated the two germline ends. The V gene's germline CDR1 is SGHTA and CDR2 FQGTGA. The CDR3 nucleotides are TGTGCCAGCAGCTTAACCCCAGTAGATACGCAGTATTTT. It is translated as CASSLTPVDTQYF.

The V and J genes are TRBV9 and TRBJ2-5; TRBD2 aligns across 13 bases. This CDR3 spans 15 amino acids. CDR1 SGDLS and CDR2 YYNGEE come from the germline V gene. Trimming cost V 4 bases and J 2 bases; bases outside gene matches: 2. The CDR3 loop is CASSRTSGGQETQYF. The CDR3 DNA is TGTGCCAGCAGCAGGACTAGCGGGGGTCAAGAGACCCAGTACTTC.

The chain has TRBV6-5 and TRBJ2-5; 7 bases line up with TRBD1. V gave up 6 bases and J gave up 4 bases; unmatched junction bases: 5. Per germline, CDR1 MNHEY and CDR2 SVGAGI. This CDR3 region has 13 residues. The CDR3 DNA sequence: TGTGCCAGCAGCAGACAGGGCAGAGAGACCCAGTACTTC. Amino acids: CASSRQGRETQYF.

This chain uses TRBV27 with TRBJ1-1; D not resolved. V gave up 4 bases and J gave up 6 bases, with 12 bases separating them. This CDR3 comprises 13 residues. CDR1 is MNHEY, CDR2 SMNVEV, per germline (reference sequence). The CDR3 nucleotides read TGTGCCAGCAGTTACCAGAAGGCGGCTGAAGCTTTCTTT. It is translated as CASSYQKAAEAFF.

This chain connects TRBV5-1 to TRBJ2-7; either TRBD1 or TRBD2 may fit D (5 bases each). The CDR3 totals 13 residues. The germline V and J ends were trimmed by 5 bases and 6 bases, with 15 bases remaining between them. Germline V gene data show CDR1 as SGHRS and CDR2 as YFSETQ. The CDR3 DNA follows: TGCGCCAGCAGTTCTGGAGACAGCGGCGAGCAGTACTTC. Its protein product is CASSSGDSGEQYF.

This clone was recorded only once. The V gene is TRBV6-6, the J gene TRBJ2-1; 8 bases map to TRBD1. Germline lookup yields CDR1 MNHNY and CDR2 SVGAGI (reference sequence). Trimming took 6 bases from V and 4 from J; bases not matched to a gene: 8. There are 15 residues in the CDR3. The CDR3 DNA reads as TGTGCCAGCAGCCTGGGACAGGTATTTTACAATGAGCAGTTCTTC. Amino acids: CASSLGQVFYNEQFF.

The chain combines TRBV7-9 with TRBJ2-1; D ambiguous. There are 15 residues in the CDR3. CDR1 and CDR2 (germline): SEHNR, FQNEAQ (reference sequence). Trimming removed 5 bases from V and 0 bases from J, with 11 bases in between. CDR3 region: CASSRAYRSYNEQFF. The CDR3 bases are TGTGCCAGCAGCCGAGCGTACCGCTCCTACAATGAGCAGTTCTTC.

The rearrangement uses TRBV6-5 and TRBJ2-2; D gene unclear. There are 12 residues in the CDR3. Germline V gives CDR1 MNHEY, CDR2 SVGAGI. V was trimmed by 9 bases and J by 8 bases, leaving 13 bases between them. Here the CDR3 reads CASNRGSGELFF. CDR3 sequence (DNA): TGTGCCAGTAACCGTGGGTCAGGGGAGCTGTTTTTT.

The chain combines TRBV11-3 with TRBJ2-7; 10 bases agree with TRBD1. The V gene's germline CDR1 is SGHNT and CDR2 YENEEA. CDR3 size: 14 residues. With V trimmed by 4 bases and J by 6 bases, 6 bases remained unmatched. CDR3 sequence reads: CASSSTGTGAEQYF. The CDR3 DNA sequence: TGTGCCAGCAGCTCCACCGGGACAGGGGCCGAGCAGTACTTC. Variable domain in full (rest from reference TRBV11-3 and TRBJ2-7): EAGVVQSPRYKIIEKKQPVAFWCNPISGHNTLYWYLQNLGQGPELLIRYENEEAVDDSQLPKDRFSAERLKGVDSTLKIQPAELGDSAVYLCASSSTGTGAEQYFGPGTRLTVT.

The J gene is TRBJ1-6, the V gene TRBV27, with 7 bases lining up with TRBD1. In germline, CDR1 is MNHEY, CDR2 SMNVEV (reference sequence). The CDR3 covers 17 residues. The V gene end was trimmed by 5 bases and the J gene end by 0 bases; junction bases not matched to a gene: 7. As DNA, the CDR3 is TGTGCCAGCAGTAGCCCGACAGGGCGCTCCTATAATTCACCCCTCCACTTT. Translation: CASSSPTGRSYNSPLHF.

The rearrangement uses TRBV9 and TRBJ1-1; TRBD1 agrees at 7 bases. CDR3 size: 15 residues. After removal of 4 bases from V and 3 bases from J, the junction contained 9 bases not matched to a gene. From germline, CDR1 is SGDLS and CDR2 YYNGEE. DNA of the CDR3: TGTGCCAGCAGCTTGGGGAACAGGGGCGACACTGAAGCTTTCTTT. Amino acids: CASSLGNRGDTEAFF. The full variable domain, rest sourced from reference TRBV9 and TRBJ1-1, is DSGVTQTPKHLITATGQRVTLRCSPRSGDLSVYWYQQSLDQGLQFLIQYYNGEERAKGNILERFSAQQFPDLHSELNLSSLELGDSALYFCASSLGNRGDTEAFFGQGTRLTVV.

The CDR3 DNA is TGTGCCAGCAGCCCTGGGACAGGTGACTATGGCTACACCTTC. Translation gives CASSPGTGDYGYTF. V gene TRBV7-3 combines with J gene TRBJ1-2; TRBD1 matches 8 bases. Trimming removed 5 bases from V and 3 bases from J; junction bases left unmatched: 5. The CDR3 is 14 amino acids. Germline lookup yields CDR1 SGHTA and CDR2 FQGTGA.

The CDR3, as DNA: TGTGCCAGCTCACCACCGGGACGGAGCTGGGGCTACACCTTC. Its protein is CASSPPGRSWGYTF. V and J are TRBV18 and TRBJ1-2, with a possible D match to TRBD1 (5 bases). There are 14 residues in the CDR3. Germline values: CDR1 KGHSH, CDR2 LQKENI. Trimming took off 0 bases at V and 8 bases at J, with 13 bases between the two ends. The entire variable domain, with the rest obtained from reference TRBV18 and TRBJ1-2, is as follows: NAGVMQNPRHLVRRRGQEARLRCSPMKGHSHVYWYRQLPEEGLKFMVYLQKENIIDESGMPKERFSAEFPKEGPSILRIQQVVRGDSAAYFCASSPPGRSWGYTFGSGTRLTVV.

The chain employs TRBV10-3 and TRBJ2-7; no definite D call. CDR1 and CDR2 from the germline V gene are ENHRY and SYGVKD. The CDR3 loop spans 13 amino acids. Deletions cut 7 bases from V and 3 bases from J, with 13 bases between. Here the CDR3 reads CAITLKLGYEQYF. The CDR3 DNA is TGTGCCATCACCCTAAAGCTCGGCTACGAGCAGTACTTC.

This chain links TRBV5-1 with TRBJ2-7, with 8 positions matching TRBD2. V was clipped by 3 bases and J by 2 bases; unmatched bases: 7. CDR1 and CDR2 (germline): SGHRS, YFSETQ. The CDR3 covers 15 residues. This chain's CDR3 is CASSSGGAGAYEQYF. The CDR3, as DNA: TGCGCCAGCAGCTCAGGTGGAGCGGGAGCCTACGAGCAGTACTTC.

This clone is a singleton in its sample. The rearrangement joins TRBV28 to TRBJ2-5; D unclear. V shed 2 bases and J shed 5 bases, with 6 bases lying between them. The CDR3 is made up of 12 amino acids. Looked up from germline, CDR1 is MDHEN and CDR2 is SYDVKM. The DNA of the CDR3 is TGTGCCAGCAGTTTACTTTGGGAGACCCAGTACTTC. Amino acids: CASSLLWETQYF.

The chain couples TRBV7-2 to TRBJ1-1; TRBD1 matches at 7 bases. V was clipped by 5 bases and J by 4 bases; unmatched bases: 19. Germline V lookup: CDR1 SGHTA, CDR2 FQGNSA. The CDR3 length is 18 residues. The CDR3: CASSLETGNLLLSTEAFF. CDR3 in DNA: TGTGCCAGCAGCCTCGAGACAGGGAATTTACTGCTCAGCACTGAAGCTTTCTTT.

J is TRBJ2-7 and V is TRBV18, with D maybe TRBD1 (7 bases). Germline V CDR1 and CDR2: KGHSH, LQKENI. The length of the CDR3 is 14 residues. V dropped 3 bases and J dropped 6 bases, with 15 bases sitting between them. CDR3 coding DNA: TGTGCCAGCTCACCTCAGGGGGGTTTAGGCGAGCAGTACTTC. This translates into CASSPQGGLGEQYF.

This clone was recorded only once. The chain has TRBV7-2 and TRBJ1-2; D perhaps matches TRBD1 (5 bases). CDR1 and CDR2 (germline): SGHTA, FQGNSA. The CDR3 extends over 13 amino acids. Trimming stripped 7 bases from V and 7 bases from J, with 16 bases between. The CDR3 DNA reads TGTGCCAGCAACCGCGCGACGGGGGGTGGCTACACCTTC. Encoded protein: CASNRATGGGYTF.

This clone was seen once. This chain uses TRBV19 with TRBJ1-5; D call uncertain. The CDR3 covers 14 residues. Germline CDR1 reads LNHDA; CDR2 reads SQIVND (reference sequence). V was pared by 7 bases and J by 0 bases, with 10 bases between. CDR3 sequence reads: CASTMGYSNQPQHF. The CDR3 DNA is TGTGCCAGTACGATGGGTTATAGCAATCAGCCCCAGCATTTT.

V is TRBV30 and J is TRBJ1-2, with TRBD1 matching 12 bases. The CDR3 spans 13 residues. Germline CDR1 reads GTSNPN; CDR2 reads SVGIG (reference sequence). Trimming cost V 5 bases and J 5 bases; bases outside gene matches: 3. The CDR3 DNA sequence: TGTGCCTGGGCGGGACAGGGGGCTTATGGCTACACCTTC. Translation: CAWAGQGAYGYTF.